This T cell receptor beta chain was documented in a study of blood T cells in healthy people across ages. Across the whole study: Per every two T cells, about one barcoded beta molecule was captured by template switching. Whole-study results and caveats: Older individuals had lower TCR beta diversity per million T cells (the decline was roughly linear).

The CDR3 sequence is 15 residues long. Per germline, CDR1 MNHEY and CDR2 SMNVEV (reference sequence). V lost 4 bases to trimming and J lost 9 bases; unmatched junction nucleotides: 8. A J-beta primer mix and a sample-barcoded 5' primer were used in a second PCR of about 7 to 12 cycles. Every molecule of cDNA carried a tag from a template-switch adaptor with 12 random nucleotides. MiXCR, applied by TCRdb to the 5' RACE reads, yields one record per CDR3 protein. In the table there are over 1,300,000 distinct CDR3 sequences, 59% of which are singletons. With regard to this clonotype: As yet, its antigen is unknown.

The sample consisted of blood. This TCR derives from a man aged 18 to 35 in good health. This chain connects TRBV27 to TRBJ2-1, with TRBD2 identical over 11 bases. The CDR3 is CASSWVLAGAGEQFF. The CDR3 nucleotides are TGTGCCAGCAGTTGGGTACTAGCGGGAGCGGGTGAGCAGTTCTTC.